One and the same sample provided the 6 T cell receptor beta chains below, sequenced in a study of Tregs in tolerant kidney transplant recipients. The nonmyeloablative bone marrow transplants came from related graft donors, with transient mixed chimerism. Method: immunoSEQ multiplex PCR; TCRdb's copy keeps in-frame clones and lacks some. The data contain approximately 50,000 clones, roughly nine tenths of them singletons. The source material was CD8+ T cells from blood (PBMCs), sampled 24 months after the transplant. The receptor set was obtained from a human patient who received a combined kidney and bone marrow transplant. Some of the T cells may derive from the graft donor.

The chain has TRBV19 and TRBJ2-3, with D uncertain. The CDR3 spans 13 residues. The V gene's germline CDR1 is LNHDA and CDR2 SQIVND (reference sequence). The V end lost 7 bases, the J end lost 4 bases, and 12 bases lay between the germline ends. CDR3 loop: CASKETPADTQYF. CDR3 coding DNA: TGTGCCAGTAAAGAAACTCCGGCAGATACGCAGTATTTT.

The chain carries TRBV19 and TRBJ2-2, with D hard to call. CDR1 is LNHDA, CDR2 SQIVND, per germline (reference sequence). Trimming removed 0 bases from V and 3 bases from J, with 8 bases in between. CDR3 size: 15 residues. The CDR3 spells CASSIDLLYTGELFF. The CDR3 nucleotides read TGTGCCAGTAGTATAGATCTTCTGTACACCGGGGAGCTGTTTTTT.

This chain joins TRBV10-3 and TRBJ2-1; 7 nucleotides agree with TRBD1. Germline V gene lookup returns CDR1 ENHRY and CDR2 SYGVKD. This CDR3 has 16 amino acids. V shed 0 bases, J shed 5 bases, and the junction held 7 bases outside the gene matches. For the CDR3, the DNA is TGTGCCATCAGTGAGTCAACCTTGACAGGGAACAATGAGCAGTTCTTC. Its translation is CAISESTLTGNNEQFF.

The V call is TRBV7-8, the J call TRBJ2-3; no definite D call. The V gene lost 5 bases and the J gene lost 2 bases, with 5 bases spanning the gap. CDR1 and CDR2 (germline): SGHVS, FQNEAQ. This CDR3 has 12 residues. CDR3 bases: TGTGCCAGCAGCCCCAACACAGATACGCAGTATTTT. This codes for CASSPNTDTQYF.

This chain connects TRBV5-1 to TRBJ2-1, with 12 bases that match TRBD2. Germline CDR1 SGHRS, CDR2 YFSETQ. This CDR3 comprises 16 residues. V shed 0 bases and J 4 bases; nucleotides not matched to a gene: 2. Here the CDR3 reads CASSLELAGGYNEQFF. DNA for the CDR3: TGCGCCAGCAGCTTGGAACTAGCGGGAGGTTACAATGAGCAGTTCTTC.

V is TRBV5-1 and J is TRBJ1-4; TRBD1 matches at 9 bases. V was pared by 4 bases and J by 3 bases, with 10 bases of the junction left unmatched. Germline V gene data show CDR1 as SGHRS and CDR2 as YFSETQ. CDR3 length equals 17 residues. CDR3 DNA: TGCGCCAGCAGCCTTTACAGGGGGCGCGATTCTAATGAAAAACTGTTTTTT. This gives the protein CASSLYRGRDSNEKLFF.